The clone carrying this TCR beta chain was recorded a few times. TCRbeta library construction was performed incorporating unique molecular identifiers. TCRdb re-called the PCR reads with MiXCR, one entry per CDR3 protein. This sample yields about 500,000 distinct CDR3 sequences, of which about 30% are seen a single time; 2% to 3% belongs to the top ten. The data belong to a study of T-cell reconstitution after alpha-beta-depleted transplantation in children. V lost 7 bases to trimming and J lost 1 base, with 10 bases between them. The length of the CDR3 is 12 residues. Germline V gene sequence: CDR1 SQVTM, CDR2 ANQGSEA.

This chain uses TRBV29-1 with TRBJ1-1; D ambiguous. The TCR sequence derives from a human donor who donated a stem cell graft to a child with aplastic anemia. Sample: PBMCs from the stem cell graft donor, taken from the stem cell graft. CDR3 in DNA: TGCAGCGCGGCGAGTGGGAACACTGAAGCTTTCTTT. Translation: CSAASGNTEAFF.